What follows is one T cell receptor (beta chain) and its context. The length of the CDR3 is 15 residues. Germline CDR1 and CDR2: MNHEY and SVGEGT. V was shortened by 5 bases and J by 2 bases, with 15 bases between the two germline ends. Sample-barcoded 5' priming and a J-beta primer mix drove a second PCR of about 6 to 12 cycles. Each CDR3 protein gets one entry after TCRdb re-called the 5' RACE reads with MiXCR. The profile shows 750,000 to 1,000,000 distinct CDR3 sequences, around 29% of them singletons. This sample is part of a study of blood T cells in healthy people across ages. These data also featured in a second study, about T cells of mothers and their children.

V usage is TRBV6-2 or TRBV6-3 and J usage is TRBJ1-1; D is perhaps TRBD1 (6 bases). The TCR sequence derives from a woman aged 40-49 years in good health. The sample consisted of blood. The CDR3 spells CASSPPRDINTEAFF. The CDR3 DNA is TGTGCCAGCAGTCCGCCCCGGGACATAAACACTGAAGCTTTCTTT.